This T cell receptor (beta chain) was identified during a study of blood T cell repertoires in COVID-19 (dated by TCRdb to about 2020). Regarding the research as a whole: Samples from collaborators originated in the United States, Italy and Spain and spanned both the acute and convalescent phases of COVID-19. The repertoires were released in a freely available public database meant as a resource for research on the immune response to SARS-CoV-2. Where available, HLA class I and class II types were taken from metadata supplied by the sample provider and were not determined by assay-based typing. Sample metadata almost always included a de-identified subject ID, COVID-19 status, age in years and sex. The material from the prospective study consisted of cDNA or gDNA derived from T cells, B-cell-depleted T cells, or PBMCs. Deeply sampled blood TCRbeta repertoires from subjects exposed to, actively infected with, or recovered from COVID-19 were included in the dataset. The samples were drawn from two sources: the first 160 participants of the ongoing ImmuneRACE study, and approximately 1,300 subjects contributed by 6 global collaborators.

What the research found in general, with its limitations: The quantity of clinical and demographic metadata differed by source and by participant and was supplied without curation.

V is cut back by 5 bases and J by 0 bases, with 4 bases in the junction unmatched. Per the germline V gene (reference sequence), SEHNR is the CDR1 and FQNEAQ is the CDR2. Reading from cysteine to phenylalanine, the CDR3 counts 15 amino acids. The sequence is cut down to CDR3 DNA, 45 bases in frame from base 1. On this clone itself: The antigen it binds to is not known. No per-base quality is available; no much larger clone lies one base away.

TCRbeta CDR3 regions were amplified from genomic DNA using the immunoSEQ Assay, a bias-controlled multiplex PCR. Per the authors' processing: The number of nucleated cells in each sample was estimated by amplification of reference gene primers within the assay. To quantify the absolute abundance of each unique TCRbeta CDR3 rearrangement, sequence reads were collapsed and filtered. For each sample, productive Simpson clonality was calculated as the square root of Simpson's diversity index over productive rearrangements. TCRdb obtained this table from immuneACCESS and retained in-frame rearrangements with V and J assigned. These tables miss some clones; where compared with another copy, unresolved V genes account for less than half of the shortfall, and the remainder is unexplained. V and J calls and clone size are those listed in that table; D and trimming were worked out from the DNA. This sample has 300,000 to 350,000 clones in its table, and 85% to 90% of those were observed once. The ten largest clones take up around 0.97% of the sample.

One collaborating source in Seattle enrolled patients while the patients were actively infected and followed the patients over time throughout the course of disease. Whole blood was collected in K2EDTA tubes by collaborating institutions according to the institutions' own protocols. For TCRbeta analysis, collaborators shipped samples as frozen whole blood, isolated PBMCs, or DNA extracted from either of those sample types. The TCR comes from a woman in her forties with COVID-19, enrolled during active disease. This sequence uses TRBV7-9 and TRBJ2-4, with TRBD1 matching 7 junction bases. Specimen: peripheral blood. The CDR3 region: CASSRDSLAKNIQYF. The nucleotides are TGTGCCAGCAGCCGGGACAGCCTAGCCAAAAACATTCAGTACTTC.